This T cell receptor beta chain was retrieved from a study of regulatory T cells in long-lasting Graves disease. Study details: Antithyroid drugs had been taken under 3 months by newly diagnosed Graves' patients.

Trimming left V 3 bases short and J 6 bases short, with 9 bases between. The CDR3 is 13 residues long. Germline values: CDR1 LNHDA, CDR2 SQIVND (reference sequence). Documented time point: newly diagnosed GD, antithyroid drugs for less than 3 months. Researchers made the TCR library from RNA that was extracted from PBMCs. Arm-PCR with iRepertoire HTBI primers amplified the CDR3 regions for these TCR beta libraries. MiXCR was run by TCRdb on the multiplex PCR reads, yielding one entry per CDR3 protein. Of around 450,000 distinct CDR3 sequences in the sample, about 15% were seen once. These data also featured in a second study, about T cells in Graves' hyperthyroidism and ophthalmopathy. This second study notes: HTBI primers drove first-round RT-PCR of the TCR CDR3.

The source is a woman under 40 with Graves disease. This chain connects TRBV19 to TRBJ1-5; D not certain. The material sequenced was peripheral blood mononuclear cells (PBMCs), taken at new diagnosis, from a patient treated with antithyroid drugs. The CDR3 is CASSIGNRQPQHF. DNA for the CDR3: TGTGCCAGTAGTATCGGGAACCGTCAGCCCCAGCATTTT.